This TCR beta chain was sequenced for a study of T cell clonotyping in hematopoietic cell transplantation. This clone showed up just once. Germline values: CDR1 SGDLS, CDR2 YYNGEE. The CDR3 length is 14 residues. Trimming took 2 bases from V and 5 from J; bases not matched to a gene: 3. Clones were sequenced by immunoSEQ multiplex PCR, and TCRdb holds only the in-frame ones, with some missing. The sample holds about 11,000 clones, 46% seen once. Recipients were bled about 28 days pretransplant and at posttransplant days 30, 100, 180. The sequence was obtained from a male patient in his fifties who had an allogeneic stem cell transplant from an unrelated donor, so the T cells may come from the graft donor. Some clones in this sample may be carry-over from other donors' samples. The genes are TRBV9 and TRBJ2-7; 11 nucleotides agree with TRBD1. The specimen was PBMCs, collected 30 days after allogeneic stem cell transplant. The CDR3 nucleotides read TGTGCCAGCAGCGTGGGGACAGGGGGTGACGAGCAGTACTTC. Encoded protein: CASSVGTGGDEQYF.